What follows describes a single T cell receptor (beta chain). Its antigen remains unknown. CDR3 length equals 11 residues. The data were taken from a study of T-cell memory formation after mild COVID-19. Study as a whole: TCR clusters were largely donor specific. General study findings and limits: Shrinking CD4+ clones resided mostly in CM and EM, and CD8+ ones in EMRA. That cross-reactive memory joined was suggested by some responding clones appearing in pre-infection memory.

Using constant-segment primers, 5'RACE produced TCR alpha and TCR beta cDNA libraries carrying sample barcodes and UMIs. TCRdb analysed the 5' RACE reads with MiXCR anew, one entry per CDR3 protein. The sample yields approximately 490,000 distinct CDR3 sequences, 20% seen once. The chain is built from TRBV21-1 and TRBJ1-1; the table names TRBD1, a call not compared with the DNA. TRBV21-1 is shown as a pseudogene. The receptor's source is an adult woman who had mild COVID-19 (a few samples of this study predate the infection). Cell type and time point are not known. The sequenced sample was PBMCs or a T cell subset sorted from them (not recorded which). As DNA, the CDR3 is TGTGCCAGAGGGACAGGGGCTGAAGCTTTCTTT. Translation gives CARGTGAEAFF.